These T cell receptor beta chains were read from a single sample in a study of T cell responses to AZD1222 COVID-19 vaccine. Produced via immunoSEQ multiplex PCR; TCRdb's table is partial and in-frame only. The sample gives 130,000 or so clones, roughly 85% of which show up once; 9.4% is in the top ten. Source: peripheral blood, taken on day 0 of AZD1222 vaccination. These receptors were collected from an adult in good health. Both conserved end residues are part of each CDR3. Fields, in order: D gene, V gene, J gene, clone size, CDR3 protein, CDR3 DNA. A D gene is named only where the DNA matches it firmly. Only some rows state a clone size, as once, few, many or a class for expanded clones.

-	TRBV5-6	TRBJ1-1	-	CASSSYRLDLNTEAFF	TGTGCCAGCAGCTCTTATCGGTTAGACCTGAACACTGAAGCTTTCTTT
-	TRBV5-8	TRBJ2-5	-	CASSLFQSQETQYF	TGTGCCAGCAGCTTGTTCCAGAGCCAAGAGACCCAGTACTTC
-	TRBV2	TRBJ2-1	few	CASTGRYSPNEQFF	TGTGCCAGCACTGGTAGATATTCCCCCAATGAGCAGTTCTTC
TRBD1	TRBV28	TRBJ1-5	-	CASGTGSNQPQHF	TGTGCCAGCGGGACAGGGAGTAATCAGCCCCAGCATTTT
-	TRBV11-3	TRBJ2-7	-	CASSLYPVAYEQYF	TGTGCCAGCAGCTTATATCCCGTGGCTTACGAGCAGTACTTC
TRBD1	TRBV7-9	TRBJ2-1	-	CASSLESGQGMNEQFF	TGTGCCAGCAGCTTAGAGAGCGGACAGGGAATGAATGAGCAGTTCTTC
-	TRBV28	TRBJ1-2	few	CASSRQDPNYGYTF	TGTGCCAGCAGTCGACAGGACCCTAACTATGGCTACACCTTC
-	TRBV5-8	TRBJ2-1	-	CASSSGLSSSYNEQFF	TGTGCCAGCAGCAGTGGGTTGAGTTCTTCCTACAATGAGCAGTTCTTC
TRBD1	TRBV7-6	TRBJ1-6	once	CASSAQARGGYNNSPLHF	TGTGCCAGCAGCGCCCAGGCCAGGGGGGGGTATAATAATTCACCCCTCCACTTT
-	TRBV19	TRBJ2-7	-	CASSPSGSYEQYF	TGTGCCAGTAGCCCATCGGGCTCCTACGAGCAGTACTTC
-	TRBV12-3/TRBV12-4	TRBJ1-2	-	CASSLRDSIRFTF	TGTGCCAGCAGTTTAAGAGACTCCATAAGGTTCACCTTC
TRBD1	TRBV9	TRBJ2-6	few	CASSVAQGAGSGANVLTF	TGTGCCAGCAGCGTAGCGCAGGGGGCTGGCTCTGGGGCCAACGTCCTGACTTTC
-	TRBV28	TRBJ1-1	-	CASSPDSLLLNTEAFF	TGTGCCAGCAGCCCGGACAGCCTGCTTTTGAACACTGAAGCTTTCTTT
TRBD1	TRBV10-3	TRBJ1-2	-	CAVTPGGTGTGYGYTF	TGTGCCGTCACTCCCGGGGGGACAGGGACAGGATATGGCTACACCTTC
-	TRBV6-5	TRBJ2-3	-	CASSYSGPGADTQYF	TGTGCCAGCAGTTACTCGGGACCAGGCGCAGATACGCAGTATTTT
-	TRBV7-2	TRBJ1-4	few	CASSGHQLGEKLFF	TGTGCCAGCAGCGGACACCAGTTGGGTGAAAAACTGTTTTTT
-	TRBV18	TRBJ2-5	-	CASSPQGTETQYF	TGTGCCAGCTCACCACAGGGGACGGAGACCCAGTACTTC
-	TRBV30	TRBJ1-1	-	CAWTPRGGTEAFF	TGTGCCTGGACCCCTCGTGGTGGCACTGAAGCTTTCTTT
-	TRBV30	TRBJ2-1	-	CAWSDYGYGYNEQFF	TGTGCCTGGAGTGATTACGGGTACGGTTACAATGAGCAGTTCTTC
-	TRBV7-6	TRBJ2-7	-	CASSAGTKVTYEQYF	TGTGCCAGCAGCGCAGGGACAAAAGTTACCTACGAGCAGTACTTC
-	TRBV5-4	TRBJ1-1	-	CASNLGSGGGTEAFF	TGTGCCAGCAACTTAGGCTCCGGGGGGGGCACTGAAGCTTTCTTT
-	TRBV11-1	TRBJ1-1	once	CASSLIEGAEAFF	TGTGCCAGCAGCTTAATTGAGGGGGCTGAAGCTTTCTTT
-	TRBV5-1	TRBJ2-3	-	CASRTGDPTDTQYF	TGCGCCAGTCGAACGGGGGACCCCACAGATACGCAGTATTTT
-	TRBV18	TRBJ1-4	-	CASSPGASKEKLFF	TGTGCCAGCTCACCAGGGGCTAGCAAGGAAAAACTGTTTTTT
TRBD2	TRBV15	TRBJ2-3	-	CATSRGERGLTDTQYF	TGTGCCACCAGCAGAGGAGAGCGGGGCCTCACAGATACGCAGTATTTT
-	TRBV19	TRBJ1-6	once	CASSETEYSPLHF	TGTGCCAGTAGTGAGACAGAGTATTCACCCCTCCACTTT
-	TRBV7-9	TRBJ1-1	-	CASRNLGTEAFF	TGTGCCAGCAGGAATCTGGGCACTGAAGCTTTCTTT
-	TRBV24-1	TRBJ1-5	-	CATSDEQVNQPQHF	TGTGCCACCAGTGATGAACAGGTAAATCAGCCCCAGCATTTT
TRBD2	TRBV4-1	TRBJ2-2	-	CASSQGGSTGELFF	TGCGCCAGCAGCCAAGGCGGGAGCACCGGGGAGCTGTTTTTT
-	TRBV9	TRBJ2-1	once	CASSVSPSSYNEQFF	TGTGCCAGCAGCGTGTCCCCTAGCTCCTACAATGAGCAGTTCTTC
-	TRBV7-9	TRBJ1-1	-	CASSLGGVGTEAFF	TGTGCCAGCAGCTTAGGTGGGGTCGGCACTGAAGCTTTCTTT
-	TRBV9	TRBJ1-5	-	CASSPGPNRNQPQHF	TGTGCCAGCAGCCCCGGCCCGAACCGCAATCAGCCCCAGCATTTT
TRBD1	TRBV5-1	TRBJ1-2	-	CASSVGTGNGYTF	TGCGCCAGCAGCGTGGGGACAGGGAATGGCTACACCTTC
TRBD1	TRBV28	TRBJ1-2	medium-sized	CATSPGGGGYTF	TGTGCCACTTCTCCAGGGGGCGGTGGCTACACCTTC
TRBD2	TRBV10-1	TRBJ2-7	once	CANLTSGGKEQYF	TGCGCCAATTTGACTAGCGGAGGAAAGGAGCAGTACTTC
-	TRBV7-9	TRBJ1-1	-	CASSFGQGTEAFF	TGTGCCAGCAGCTTCGGGCAGGGCACTGAAGCTTTCTTT
TRBD1	TRBV12-5	TRBJ2-3	-	CASGSHRGIGTDTQYF	TGTGCTAGTGGTTCACACAGGGGGATCGGCACAGATACGCAGTATTTT
TRBD1	TRBV7-9	TRBJ2-7	-	CASSLPGQGFEQYF	TGTGCCAGCAGCTTACCGGGACAGGGGTTCGAGCAGTACTTC
-	TRBV6-5	TRBJ1-2	-	CATQWNYGYTF	TGTGCCACCCAGTGGAACTATGGCTACACCTTC
TRBD1	TRBV6-2/TRBV6-3	TRBJ2-7	few	CASSYGTVEFAEQYF	TGTGCCAGCAGTTACGGGACAGTGGAATTCGCAGAGCAGTACTTC
-	TRBV6-5	TRBJ1-5	-	CASSYSKGLGQPQHF	TGTGCCAGCAGTTACTCTAAAGGTCTCGGACAGCCCCAGCATTTT
-	TRBV5-6	TRBJ1-3	-	CASSLKAVRSGNTIYF	TGTGCCAGCAGCTTGAAGGCCGTTCGCTCTGGAAACACCATATATTTT
-	TRBV7-9	TRBJ1-3	-	CASRSGASGNTIYF	TGTGCCAGCAGATCAGGGGCATCTGGAAACACCATATATTTT
-	TRBV7-6	TRBJ1-1	-	CASSLGWGRTEAFF	TGTGCCAGCAGCTTAGGTTGGGGAAGAACTGAAGCTTTCTTT
-	TRBV7-3	TRBJ2-3	-	CASSYTRDTQYF	TGTGCCAGCAGCTATACTAGGGATACGCAGTATTTT
-	TRBV29-1	TRBJ1-2	-	CSVGQIFYGYTF	TGCAGCGTTGGACAGATCTTCTATGGCTACACCTTC
-	TRBV7-8	TRBJ1-5	-	CARRRGRGNQPQHF	TGTGCCAGGCGTCGGGGCAGGGGCAATCAGCCCCAGCATTTT
-	TRBV4-1	TRBJ1-5	-	CASSQGMSYRDNNQPQHF	TGCGCCAGCAGCCAAGGAATGAGTTACAGGGATAACAATCAGCCCCAGCATTTT
-	TRBV27	TRBJ1-3	-	CASSLARPSSGNTIYF	TGTGCCAGCAGTTTAGCCCGACCGAGCTCTGGAAACACCATATATTTT
-	TRBV24-1	TRBJ1-1	-	CATSDATGQNTEAFF	TGTGCCACCAGTGATGCTACTGGACAGAACACTGAAGCTTTCTTT
TRBD1	TRBV28	TRBJ2-1	-	CASSRPGQGNNEQFF	TGTGCCAGCTCCAGACCGGGACAGGGGAACAATGAGCAGTTCTTC
TRBD1	TRBV3-1/TRBV3-2	TRBJ2-2	-	CASSQEGTVTGELFF	TGTGCCAGCAGCCAAGAAGGGACAGTCACCGGGGAGCTGTTTTTT
-	TRBV30	TRBJ1-1	-	CALDNRADTEAFF	TGTGCCCTAGATAACAGGGCTGACACTGAAGCTTTCTTT
TRBD1	TRBV30	TRBJ2-7	-	CAWSKDRGLSEQYF	TGTGCCTGGAGTAAGGACAGGGGGCTGTCCGAGCAGTACTTC
-	TRBV6-5	TRBJ1-6	once	CASSSDTGSPLHF	TGTGCCAGCAGTTCCGATACGGGATCACCCCTCCACTTT
-	TRBV9	TRBJ2-5	-	CASSVAQGGRETQYF	TGTGCCAGCAGCGTAGCACAGGGCGGAAGAGAGACCCAGTACTTC
TRBD1	TRBV11-2	TRBJ1-5	-	CASSETGANQPQHF	TGTGCCAGCAGCGAGACAGGGGCGAATCAGCCCCAGCATTTT
-	TRBV5-1	TRBJ1-6	-	CASSLESSAGALHF	TGCGCCAGCAGCTTGGAGTCCTCAGCGGGGGCCCTCCACTTT
-	TRBV11-3	TRBJ2-1	-	CASSLDRRVEGFF	TGTGCCAGCAGCTTAGATCGTAGGGTTGAGGGGTTCTTC